Described below is a single T cell receptor (beta chain) sequence and its context. Germline CDR1 is LGHDT and CDR2 is YNNKEL (reference sequence). This CDR3 region has 16 residues. V shed 3 bases and J shed 4 bases, with 18 bases lying between them. Indicated time point: persistent/refractory GD, antithyroid drugs over 5 years with positive TRAb. Extracted PBMC RNA gave rise to the TCR library. These data are taken from a study of regulatory T cells in long-lasting Graves disease. Arm-PCR of CDR3 regions with iRepertoire HTBI primers generated TCR beta libraries. TCRdb fed the multiplex PCR reads into MiXCR, producing one record per CDR3 protein. Among roughly 450,000 distinct CDR3 sequences listed, about 20% were seen once.

The receptor was derived from a female donor with Graves disease. The chain recombines TRBV3-1 with TRBJ2-5; D possibly matches TRBD1 or TRBD2 (5 bases each). The sample was peripheral blood mononuclear cells (PBMCs), taken when the disease was refractory, from a patient treated with antithyroid drugs. The CDR3 is CASSQRAPSGPETQYF. CDR3 DNA sequence: TGTGCCAGCAGCCAGCGGGCCCCTTCGGGGCCAGAGACCCAGTACTTC.